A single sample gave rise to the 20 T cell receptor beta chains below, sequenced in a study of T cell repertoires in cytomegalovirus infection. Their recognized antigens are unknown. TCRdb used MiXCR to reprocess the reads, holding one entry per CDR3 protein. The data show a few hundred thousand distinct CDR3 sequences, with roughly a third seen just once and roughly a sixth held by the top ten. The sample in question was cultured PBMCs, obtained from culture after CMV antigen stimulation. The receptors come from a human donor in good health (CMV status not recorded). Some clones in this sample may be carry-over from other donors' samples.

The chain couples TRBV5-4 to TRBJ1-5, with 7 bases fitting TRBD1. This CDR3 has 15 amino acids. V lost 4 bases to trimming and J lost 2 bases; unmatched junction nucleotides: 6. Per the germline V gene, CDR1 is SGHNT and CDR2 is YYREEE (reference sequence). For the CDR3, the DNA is TGTGCCAGCAGCCGACAGGGCCCCGGCAATCAGCCCCAGCATTTT. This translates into CASSRQGPGNQPQHF.

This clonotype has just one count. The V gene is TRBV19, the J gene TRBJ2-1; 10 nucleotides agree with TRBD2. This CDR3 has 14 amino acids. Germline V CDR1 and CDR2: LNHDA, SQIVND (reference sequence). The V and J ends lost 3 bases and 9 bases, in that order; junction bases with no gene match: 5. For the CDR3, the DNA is TGTGCCAGTAGTATTGTAGTAGCGGGAGGTGAGCAGTTCTTC. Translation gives CASSIVVAGGEQFF. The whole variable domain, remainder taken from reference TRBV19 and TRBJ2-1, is DGGITQSPKYLFRKEGQNVTLSCEQNLNHDAMYWYRQDPGQGLRLIYYSQIVNDFQKGDIAEGYSVSREKKESFPLTVTSAQKNPTAFYLCASSIVVAGGEQFFGPGTRLTVL.

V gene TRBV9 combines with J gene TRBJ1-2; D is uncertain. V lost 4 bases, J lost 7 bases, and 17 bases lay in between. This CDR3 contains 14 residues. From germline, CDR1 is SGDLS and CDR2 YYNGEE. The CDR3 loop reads CASSSRPSSRGYTF. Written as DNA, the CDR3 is TGTGCCAGCAGCTCCCGACCGTCCTCCCGTGGCTACACCTTC.

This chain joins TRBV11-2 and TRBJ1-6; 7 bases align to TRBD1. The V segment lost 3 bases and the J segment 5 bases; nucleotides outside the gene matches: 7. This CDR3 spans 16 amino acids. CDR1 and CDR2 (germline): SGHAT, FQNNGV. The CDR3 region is CASSLRGTVDNSPLHF. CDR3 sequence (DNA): TGTGCCAGCAGCTTGCGAGGGACAGTAGATAATTCACCCCTCCACTTT.

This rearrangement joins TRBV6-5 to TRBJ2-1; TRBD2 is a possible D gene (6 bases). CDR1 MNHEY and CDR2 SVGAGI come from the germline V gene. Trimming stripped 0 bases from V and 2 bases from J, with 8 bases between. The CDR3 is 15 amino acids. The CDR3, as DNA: TGTGCCAGCAGTTACTCACTAGCAGCCTACAATGAGCAGTTCTTC. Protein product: CASSYSLAAYNEQFF.

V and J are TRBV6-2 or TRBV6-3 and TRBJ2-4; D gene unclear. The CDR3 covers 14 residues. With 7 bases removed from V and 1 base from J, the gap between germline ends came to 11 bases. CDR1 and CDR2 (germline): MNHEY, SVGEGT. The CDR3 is CASTPTRAKNIQYF. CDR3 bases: TGTGCCAGCACCCCGACAAGGGCCAAAAACATTCAGTACTTC.

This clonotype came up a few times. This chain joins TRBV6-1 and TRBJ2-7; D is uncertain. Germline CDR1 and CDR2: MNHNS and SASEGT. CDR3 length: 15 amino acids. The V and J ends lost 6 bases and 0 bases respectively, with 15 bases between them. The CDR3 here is CASRRTSASSYEQYF. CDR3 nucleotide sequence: TGTGCCAGCAGGAGGACGTCGGCTAGCTCCTACGAGCAGTACTTC.

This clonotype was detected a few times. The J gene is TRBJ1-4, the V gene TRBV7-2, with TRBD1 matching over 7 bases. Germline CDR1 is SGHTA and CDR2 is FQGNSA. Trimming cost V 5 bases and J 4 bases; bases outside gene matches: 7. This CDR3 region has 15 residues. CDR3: CASSPRTGSNEKLFF. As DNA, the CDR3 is TGTGCCAGCAGCCCACGGACAGGAAGTAATGAAAAACTGTTTTTT.

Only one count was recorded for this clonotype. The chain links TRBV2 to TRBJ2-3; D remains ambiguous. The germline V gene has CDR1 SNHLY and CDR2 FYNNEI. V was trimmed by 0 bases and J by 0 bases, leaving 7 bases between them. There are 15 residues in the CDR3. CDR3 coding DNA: TGTGCCAGCAGTGAAGCGGCTACCAGCACAGATACGCAGTATTTT. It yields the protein CASSEAATSTDTQYF.

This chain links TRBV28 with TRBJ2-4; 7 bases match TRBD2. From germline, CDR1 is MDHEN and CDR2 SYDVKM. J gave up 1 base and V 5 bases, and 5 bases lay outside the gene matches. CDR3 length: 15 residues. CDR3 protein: CASSPPGGAKNIQYF. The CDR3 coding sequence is TGTGCCAGCAGTCCCCCCGGGGGGGCCAAAAACATTCAGTACTTC.

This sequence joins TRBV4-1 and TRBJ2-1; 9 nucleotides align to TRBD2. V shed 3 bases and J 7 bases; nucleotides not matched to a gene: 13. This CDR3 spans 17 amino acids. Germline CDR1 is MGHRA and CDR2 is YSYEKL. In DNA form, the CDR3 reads TGCGCCAGCAGCCATGGGACTAGCCCAACCTCGGGGAATGAGCAGTTCTTC. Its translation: CASSHGTSPTSGNEQFF.

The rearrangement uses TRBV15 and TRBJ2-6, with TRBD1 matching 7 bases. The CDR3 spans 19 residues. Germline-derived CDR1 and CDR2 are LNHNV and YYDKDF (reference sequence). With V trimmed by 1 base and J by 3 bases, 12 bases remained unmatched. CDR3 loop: CATSRGTGRWGRGANVLTF. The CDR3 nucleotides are TGTGCCACCAGCAGAGGGACAGGCCGTTGGGGGCGTGGGGCCAACGTCCTGACTTTC.

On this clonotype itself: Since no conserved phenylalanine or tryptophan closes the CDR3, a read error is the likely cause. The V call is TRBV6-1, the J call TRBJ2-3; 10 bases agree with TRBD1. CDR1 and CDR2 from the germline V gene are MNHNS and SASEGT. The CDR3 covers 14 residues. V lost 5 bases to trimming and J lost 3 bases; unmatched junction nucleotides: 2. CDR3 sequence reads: CASSRDRGTDTQYL. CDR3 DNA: TGTGCCAGCAGTAGGGACAGGGGAACAGATACGCAGTATCTT.

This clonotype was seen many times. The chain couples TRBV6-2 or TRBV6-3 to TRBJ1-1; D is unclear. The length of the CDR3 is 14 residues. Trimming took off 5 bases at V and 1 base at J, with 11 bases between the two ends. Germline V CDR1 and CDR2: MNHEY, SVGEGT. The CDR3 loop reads CASSPVFGNTEAFF. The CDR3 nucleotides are TGTGCCAGCAGTCCTGTTTTTGGGAACACTGAAGCTTTCTTT.

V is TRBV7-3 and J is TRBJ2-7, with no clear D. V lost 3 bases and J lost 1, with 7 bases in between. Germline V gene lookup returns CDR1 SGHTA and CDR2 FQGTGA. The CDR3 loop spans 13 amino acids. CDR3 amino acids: CASSLERSYEQYF. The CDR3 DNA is TGTGCCAGCAGCTTGGAAAGGTCCTACGAGCAGTACTTC.

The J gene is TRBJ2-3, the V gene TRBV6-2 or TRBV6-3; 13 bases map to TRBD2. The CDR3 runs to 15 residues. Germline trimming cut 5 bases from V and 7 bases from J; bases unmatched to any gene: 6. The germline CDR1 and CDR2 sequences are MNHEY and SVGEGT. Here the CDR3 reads CASSTTSGRLYTQYF. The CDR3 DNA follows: TGTGCCAGCAGTACGACTAGCGGGAGGTTGTATACGCAGTATTTT.

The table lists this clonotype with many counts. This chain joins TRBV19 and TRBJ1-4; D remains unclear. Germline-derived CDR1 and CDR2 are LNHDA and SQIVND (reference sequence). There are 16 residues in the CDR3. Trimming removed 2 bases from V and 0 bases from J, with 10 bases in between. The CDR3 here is CASSIIPQATNEKLFF. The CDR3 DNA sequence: TGTGCCAGTAGTATAATCCCGCAGGCAACTAATGAAAAACTGTTTTTT.

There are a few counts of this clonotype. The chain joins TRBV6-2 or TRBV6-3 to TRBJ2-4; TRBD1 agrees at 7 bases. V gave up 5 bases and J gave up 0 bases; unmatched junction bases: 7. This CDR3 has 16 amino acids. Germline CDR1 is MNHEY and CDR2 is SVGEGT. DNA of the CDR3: TGTGCCAGCAGTCCCCGGGACAGACTAGCCAAAAACATTCAGTACTTC. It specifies CASSPRDRLAKNIQYF.

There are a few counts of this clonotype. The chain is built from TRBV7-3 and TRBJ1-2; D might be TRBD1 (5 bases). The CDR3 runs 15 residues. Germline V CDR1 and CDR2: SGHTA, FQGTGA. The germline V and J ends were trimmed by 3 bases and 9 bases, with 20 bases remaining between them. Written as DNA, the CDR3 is TGTGCCAGCAGCTTCGAACCCGGGGACGCAGGAAGCTACACCTTC. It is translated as CASSFEPGDAGSYTF.

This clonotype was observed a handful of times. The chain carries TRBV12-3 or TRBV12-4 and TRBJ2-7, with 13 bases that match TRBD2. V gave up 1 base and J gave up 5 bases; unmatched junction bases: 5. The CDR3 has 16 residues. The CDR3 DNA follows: TGTGCCAGCAGTTTAGGCAGGACTAGCGGGAGCAACGAGCAGTACGTC. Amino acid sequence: CASSLGRTSGSNEQYV.